The 2 T cell receptor beta chains below were found in one sample sequenced in a study of blood T cell repertoires in COVID-19. Produced via immunoSEQ multiplex PCR; TCRdb's table is partial and in-frame only. The repertoire includes around 230,000 clones, roughly four fifths of them detected once, and roughly 10% sits in the top ten. The sample consisted of peripheral blood. The receptors shown here come from an elderly woman with acute or convalescent COVID-19.

The chain links TRBV23-1 to TRBJ1-1; the match to TRBD1 covers 7 bases. TRBV23-1 is an ORF for which the function is uncertain. The CDR3 has 14 residues. V was clipped by 2 bases and J by 3 bases; unmatched bases: 3. The CDR3 DNA is TGCGCCAGCAGTCAAATGGGGACAGACACTGAAGCTTTCTTT. This encodes CASSQMGTDTEAFF.

In its sample, this clone was seen once. This chain joins TRBV30 and TRBJ1-4, with a possible D match to TRBD1 (6 bases). The CDR3 runs 15 residues. With 0 bases removed from V and 1 base from J, the gap between germline ends came to 9 bases. Looked up from germline, CDR1 is GTSNPN and CDR2 is SVGIG (reference sequence). CDR3 sequence: CAWSVRRGTNEKLFF. The DNA for the CDR3 is TGTGCCTGGAGTGTTCGCAGGGGAACTAATGAAAAACTGTTTTTT.